This T cell receptor beta chain was documented in a study of blood T cell repertoires in COVID-19. About the study: Acute-phase and convalescent COVID-19 samples originated in the United States, Italy and Spain. T cells, B-cell-depleted T cells, or PBMCs supplied cDNA or gDNA.

The V end lost 5 bases, the J end lost 7 bases, and 15 bases lay between the germline ends. CDR1 is LNHDA, CDR2 SQIVND, per germline (reference sequence). The CDR3 extends over 13 amino acids. Authors' analysis steps: Amplification with reference gene primers provided the estimates of nucleated cell counts. Assay: immunoSEQ multiplex PCR; the TCRdb copy retains only in-frame clones and omits some. D and trimming come from the DNA, and the V and J calls and clone size come from that table. The table includes about 82,000 clones, around 82% detected once. The sample was peripheral blood. V usage is TRBV19 and J usage is TRBJ2-7; TRBD1 might be the D (5 bases). The TCR originated in a man between 45 and 60 years old with active or convalescent COVID-19. The DNA for the CDR3 is TGTGCCAGTAGTGTACTCAGGGATGGAGAGCAGTACTTC. Translated: CASSVLRDGEQYF.